The 11 T cell receptor beta chains given below trace back to one sample, sequenced in a study of shared clonotypes between healthy human individuals. TCRdb's copy holds only in-frame clones and misses some; the assay was immunoSEQ multiplex PCR. In the table there are approximately 1,000,000 clones, about 84% of which are singletons. The sample comprised memory CD4+ T cells from PBMCs. Subset denoted: CD45RA-negative fraction. The source is a man between 18 and 29 years old in good health. Some clones in this sample may be carry-over from other donors' samples.

This chain uses TRBV27 with TRBJ2-2, with D perhaps TRBD1 (6 bases). Germline V gene data show CDR1 as MNHEY and CDR2 as SMNVEV (reference sequence). Trimming took 6 bases from V and 7 from J, leaving 15 bases between them. The CDR3 length is 14 residues. This chain's CDR3 is CASSFYRDHGELFF. In nucleotides, the CDR3 is TGTGCCAGCAGCTTCTACAGGGATCACGGGGAGCTGTTTTTT.

The CDR3 bases are TGTGCCATCCTTGACAGCACCGACGGGGAGACCCAGTACTTC. Translated, it gives CAILDSTDGETQYF. The V call is TRBV6-6, the J call TRBJ2-5, with D possibly being TRBD1 (5 bases). This CDR3 region has 14 residues. The ends were cut back, 10 bases at V and 5 bases at J, with 20 bases in the middle. CDR1 MNHNY and CDR2 SVGAGI come from the germline V gene (reference sequence).

CDR3 sequence (DNA): TGTGCCAGCAGCTTGGGGTGGGTTCGAGCGGAAAAACTGTTTTTT. Its protein is CASSLGWVRAEKLFF. V gene TRBV5-8 combines with J gene TRBJ1-4, with D unresolved. Germline V gene lookup returns CDR1 SGHTS and CDR2 YDEGEE. The CDR3 totals 15 residues. Trimming left V 0 bases short and J 8 bases short, with 14 bases between. The full variable domain, completed using reference TRBV5-8 and TRBJ1-4, is EAGVTQSPTHLIKTRGQQATLRCSPISGHTSVYWYQQALGLGLQFLLWYDEGEERNRGNFPPRFSGRQFPNYSSELNVNALELEDSALYLCASSLGWVRAEKLFFGSGTQLSVL.

The rearrangement links TRBV11-2 to TRBJ2-5; D perhaps matches TRBD2 (6 bases). The CDR3 contains 14 residues. CDR1 and CDR2 (germline): SGHAT, FQNNGV. The germline V and J ends were trimmed by 2 bases and 7 bases, with 14 bases remaining between them. CDR3 amino acids: CASSLIGEGGTQYF. CDR3 nucleotide sequence: TGTGCCAGCAGCTTAATTGGCGAGGGAGGGACCCAGTACTTC.

V usage is TRBV5-4 and J usage is TRBJ1-1; TRBD1 might be the D (5 bases). The CDR3 has 16 residues. Germline V gene data show CDR1 as SGHNT and CDR2 as YYREEE (reference sequence). With 0 bases removed from V and 2 bases from J, the gap between germline ends came to 14 bases. CDR3 DNA: TGTGCCAGCAGCTTGGGAGGGTCAGGGAGAAACACTGAAGCTTTCTTT. Its translation is CASSLGGSGRNTEAFF.

The chain joins TRBV5-5 to TRBJ1-2, with TRBD1 as a possible D gene (6 bases). This CDR3 has 14 residues. From germline, CDR1 is SGHKS and CDR2 YYEKEE (reference sequence). Trimming shortened V by 6 bases and J by 6 bases, and 18 bases separated the two germline ends. CDR3 DNA: TGTGCCAGCACCACGACGCCCAGGGGCCATGGCTACACCTTC. The encoded protein is CASTTTPRGHGYTF.

The chain recombines TRBV9 with TRBJ2-2; D perhaps matches TRBD2 (5 bases). The length of the CDR3 is 15 residues. Germline V lookup: CDR1 SGDLS, CDR2 YYNGEE. Trimming took off 1 base at V and 3 bases at J, with 10 bases between the two ends. The chain's CDR3 is CASSVSLADTGELFF. CDR3 bases: TGTGCCAGCAGCGTAAGCCTAGCAGACACCGGGGAGCTGTTTTTT.

V usage is TRBV7-2 and J usage is TRBJ2-1; no reliable D call. Germline V CDR1 and CDR2: SGHTA, FQGNSA. The CDR3 runs 12 residues. V was pared by 1 base and J by 5 bases, with 3 bases between. The chain's CDR3 is CASSLDNNEQFF. The CDR3 DNA sequence: TGTGCCAGCAGCTTAGACAACAATGAGCAGTTCTTC.

J is TRBJ1-2 and V is TRBV19, with TRBD1 as a possible D gene (5 bases). In germline, CDR1 is LNHDA, CDR2 SQIVND (reference sequence). CDR3 length equals 12 residues. V lost 7 bases to trimming and J lost 5 bases, with 11 bases between them. The CDR3 loop is CASTQGLYGYTF. CDR3 nucleotides: TGTGCCAGTACCCAGGGTCTTTATGGCTACACCTTC.

This sequence joins TRBV25-1 and TRBJ1-1; D is ambiguous. Germline values: CDR1 MGHDK, CDR2 SYGVNS. The CDR3 sequence is 11 residues long. Trimming cost V 5 bases and J 11 bases, with 12 bases left between them. In DNA form, the CDR3 reads TGTGCCAGCAGTCGAGAACAGAGGGCTTTCTTT. Its translation: CASSREQRAFF.

The rearrangement uses TRBV4-3 and TRBJ1-1; no definite D call. The CDR3 is 16 residues long. Germline V lookup: CDR1 LGHNA, CDR2 YSLEER. Between the trimmed V and J ends, which lost 0 bases and 1 base, there was a span of 12 bases. The CDR3 loop reads CASSQDGGSRNTEAFF. CDR3 DNA: TGCGCCAGCAGCCAAGACGGCGGATCCCGGAACACTGAAGCTTTCTTT.